This TCR beta chain derives from a study of blood T cell repertoires in COVID-19 (dated by TCRdb to the early 2020s). A note on the overall study: Samples covering the acute and convalescent phases of COVID-19 were provided by collaborators in the United States, Italy and Spain. The material from the prospective study consisted of cDNA or gDNA derived from T cells, B-cell-depleted T cells, or PBMCs. Subjects who had been exposed to COVID-19, were actively infected with it, or had recovered from it provided the deeply sampled blood TCRbeta repertoires that made up the dataset. The repertoires were released in a freely available public database intended as a resource for research on the immune response to SARS-CoV-2. Samples came from the ongoing ImmuneRACE study (first 160 participants) plus 1,254 subjects from 6 global collaborators. The sample metadata nearly always contained a de-identified subject ID, COVID-19 status, age in years and sex. Where HLA class I and class II types were available, the types were taken from metadata supplied by the sample provider, not from assay-based typing. What the work shows at the level of the full study, not this receptor alone: The amount of clinical and demographic metadata varied by source and participant and was provided uncurated.

Each collaborating institution followed its own protocols to collect whole blood in K2EDTA tubes. For TCRbeta analysis, collaborators shipped samples as frozen whole blood, isolated PBMCs, or DNA extracted from either of those sample types. TCRbeta CDR3 regions were amplified from genomic DNA by means of the immunoSEQ Assay, a bias-controlled multiplex PCR. Per the source publication's procedure: Nucleated cell counts per sample were estimated from amplification of reference gene primers within the assay. To quantify the absolute abundance of each unique TCRbeta CDR3 rearrangement, sequence reads were collapsed and filtered. For each sample, productive Simpson clonality was calculated as the square root of Simpson's diversity index over productive rearrangements. The source is immuneACCESS, and TCRdb retained only in-frame sequences with V and J called. Part of the clones is not carried over; for the studies checked, unresolved V genes explain less than half of this, and the remainder is unexplained. The DNA was the basis for D and trimming; V, J and clone size are from that table. The sample table contains 150,000 to 200,000 clones; only one count was recorded for 65% to 85% of them. The top ten clones comprise roughly 9.6% of the sample.

Details on this clone: It lacks a known antigen. Nothing much larger sits one base from this clone, and base qualities are not available.

The CDR3 has 15 amino acids, counting the end cysteine and phenylalanine. The read is trimmed to its CDR3 DNA, 45 bases read in frame from base 1. Based on the germline V gene, the CDR1 and CDR2 sequences are SNHLY and FYNNEI. From V the trimming removes 1 base and from J it removes 5 bases, while the gene matches leave 6 bases of the junction unaccounted for. The sample comprised peripheral blood. Recombination connected TRBV2 to TRBJ2-7; TRBD2 aligns with 9 central bases. The TCR was taken from a man between 60 and 75 years old with active or convalescent COVID-19. The CDR3: CASSEVSGRTHEQYF. The nucleotides are TGTGCCAGCAGTGAAGTAAGCGGGAGGACCCACGAGCAGTACTTC.